The 15 T cell receptor beta chains listed next were all sequenced from one sample in a study of T cells after yellow fever vaccination. TCRdb called the 5' RACE reads again in MiXCR, with one record for every CDR3 protein. The sample has hundreds of thousands of distinct CDR3 sequences; approximately 4% are singletons. The sample consisted of PBMCs, taken 5 days after the yellow fever booster vaccination. The receptors here all came from a young man who received the YFV17D yellow fever vaccine.

This clonotype showed up many times. This chain joins TRBV5-1 and TRBJ1-3, with 9 bases fitting TRBD1. The length of the CDR3 is 14 residues. The junction had 7 bases not matched to a gene; V was cut back by 4 bases and J by 8 bases. The germline V gene encodes CDR1 SGHRS and CDR2 YFSETQ. DNA of the CDR3: TGCGCCAGCAGCCGACAGGGGGACCGAGACACCATATATTTT. This encodes CASSRQGDRDTIYF.

The rearrangement joins TRBV11-2 to TRBJ1-5; possibly TRBD1 for D (5 bases). There are 13 residues in the CDR3. Germline values: CDR1 SGHAT, CDR2 FQNNGV. V lost 5 bases to trimming and J lost 13 bases, with 18 bases between them. The CDR3 is CASSPGHPLAQHF. The DNA of the CDR3 is TGTGCCAGCAGCCCCGGACATCCACTGGCTCAGCATTTT.

At least ten counts were recorded for this clonotype. This chain links TRBV29-1 with TRBJ2-1; D is unresolved. Germline V gives CDR1 SQVTM, CDR2 ANQGSEA. This CDR3 comprises 12 residues. V lost 6 bases and J lost 5, with 11 bases in between. CDR3 nucleotide sequence: TGCAGCGTCTGTTCGGTTAACAATGAGCAGTTCTTC. Its protein product is CSVCSVNNEQFF.

This clonotype has just a few counts. This sequence joins TRBV7-9 and TRBJ2-1; D is perhaps TRBD2 (7 bases). In germline, CDR1 is SEHNR, CDR2 FQNEAQ (reference sequence). This CDR3 has 13 amino acids. The V and J ends lost 7 bases and 9 bases respectively, with 16 bases between them. The CDR3 bases are TGTGCCAGCACCCTAGCGGAACAGGGTGAGCAGTTCTTC. Its protein is CASTLAEQGEQFF. The full variable domain, rest sourced from reference TRBV7-9 and TRBJ2-1, is DTGVSQNPRHKITKRGQNVTFRCDPISEHNRLYWYRQTLGQGPEFLTYFQNEAQLEKSRLLSDRFSAERPKGSFSTLEIQRTEQGDSAMYLCASTLAEQGEQFFGPGTRLTVL.

This clonotype was observed a handful of times. The V gene is TRBV27, the J gene TRBJ1-5; D gene uncertain. The CDR3 has 15 amino acids. The germline CDR1 and CDR2 sequences are MNHEY and SMNVEV (reference sequence). The V end lost 3 bases, the J end lost 6 bases, and 15 bases lay between the germline ends. CDR3 in amino acids: CASSLSRSAGQPQHF. DNA for the CDR3: TGTGCCAGCAGTTTGTCCAGGAGTGCCGGTCAGCCCCAGCATTTT.

The gene calls are TRBV4-1 and TRBJ2-5, with TRBD1 matching over 9 bases. The junction had 5 bases not matched to a gene; V was cut back by 1 base and J by 5 bases. Germline values: CDR1 MGHRA, CDR2 YSYEKL. This CDR3 is built from 15 residues. CDR3 bases: TGCGCCAGCAGCCAAGTTGTGACAGGGGGGGAGACCCAGTACTTC. This gives the protein CASSQVVTGGETQYF.

This clonotype was recorded at least ten times. The V call is TRBV3-1, the J call TRBJ1-6, with TRBD1 identical over 12 bases. Trimming cost V 3 bases and J 2 bases; bases outside gene matches: 8. This CDR3 is built from 19 residues. The germline gives CDR1 LGHDT, CDR2 YNNKEL (reference sequence). This CDR3 reads CASSHGPGQGATYNSPLHF. CDR3 DNA: TGTGCCAGCAGCCATGGGCCGGGACAGGGGGCGACCTATAATTCACCCCTCCACTTT.

This clonotype was seen a few times. The V and J genes are TRBV27 and TRBJ1-1; tentatively, D is TRBD1 (6 bases). Germline V gives CDR1 MNHEY, CDR2 SMNVEV (reference sequence). The CDR3 consists of 16 residues. Deletions cut 6 bases from V and 4 bases from J, with 21 bases between. DNA for the CDR3: TGTGCCAGCAGCCGCCCAGGCGGGGGGCCGTTCACTGAAGCTTTCTTT. It is translated as CASSRPGGGPFTEAFF.

This clonotype was observed a handful of times. The rearrangement joins TRBV7-2 to TRBJ1-2, with D perhaps matching TRBD1 (5 bases). Germline CDR1 is SGHTA and CDR2 is FQGNSA. The CDR3 totals 14 residues. V gave up 5 bases and J gave up 4 bases, with 14 bases separating them. Here the CDR3 reads CASSTSGGIYGYTF. CDR3 nucleotides: TGTGCCAGCAGCACCTCCGGGGGAATCTATGGCTACACCTTC.

The V and J genes are TRBV20-1 and TRBJ1-6, with 9 positions matching TRBD1. Germline values: CDR1 DFQATT, CDR2 SNEGSKA (reference sequence). The trim removed 5 bases at V and 9 bases at J, leaving 14 bases unmatched. The CDR3 spans 16 residues. CDR3 in DNA: TGCAGTGCTCCCGGGACAGGGATGGTCAGTGTTTCACCCCTCCACTTT. Translating it yields CSAPGTGMVSVSPLHF.

The J gene is TRBJ2-1, the V gene TRBV18, with D perhaps TRBD1 (6 bases). Looked up from germline, CDR1 is KGHSH and CDR2 is LQKENI. V shed 2 bases and J shed 4 bases, with 18 bases lying between them. The CDR3 is 17 residues long. CDR3 bases: TGTGCCAGCTCACCATCGACAGGTTTTACTCCTTACAATGAGCAGTTCTTC. As protein: CASSPSTGFTPYNEQFF. Together with reference TRBV18 and TRBJ2-1, the CDR3 gives the full variable domain: NAGVMQNPRHLVRRRGQEARLRCSPMKGHSHVYWYRQLPEEGLKFMVYLQKENIIDESGMPKERFSAEFPKEGPSILRIQQVVRGDSAAYFCASSPSTGFTPYNEQFFGPGTRLTVL.

In its sample, this clonotype was seen a few times. This chain joins TRBV6-2 or TRBV6-3 and TRBJ1-2, with a possible D match to TRBD1 (6 bases). Trimming left V 5 bases short and J 5 bases short, with 15 bases between. CDR3 length: 14 residues. Germline assignment: CDR1 MNHEY and CDR2 SVGEGT. The CDR3 loop is CASSGRTGSYGYTF. DNA for the CDR3: TGTGCCAGCAGTGGGAGAACAGGGAGTTATGGCTACACCTTC.

This clonotype has only a few counts. This chain joins TRBV6-1 and TRBJ1-5; D call uncertain. V was shortened by 2 bases and J by 0 bases, with 11 bases between the two germline ends. This CDR3 has 16 residues. Germline-derived CDR1 and CDR2 are MNHNS and SASEGT. CDR3 protein: CASSEYWGYSNQPQHF. CDR3 nucleotide sequence: TGTGCCAGCAGTGAATATTGGGGATATAGCAATCAGCCCCAGCATTTT.

This chain links TRBV20-1 with TRBJ2-3; 7 bases match TRBD1. The CDR3 is 13 amino acids. Trimming removed 2 bases from V and 3 bases from J; junction bases left unmatched: 2. Per germline, CDR1 DFQATT and CDR2 SNEGSKA (reference sequence). The CDR3 nucleotides read TGCAGTGCTAGACAGGGGGTAACAGATACGCAGTATTTT. It translates to CSARQGVTDTQYF.

The table lists this clonotype with a few counts. The V gene is TRBV10-3, the J gene TRBJ1-2, with D tentatively TRBD1 (5 bases). The ends were cut back, 8 bases at V and 6 bases at J, with 19 bases in the middle. The V gene's germline CDR1 is ENHRY and CDR2 SYGVKD. The CDR3 loop spans 14 amino acids. CDR3 sequence: CAIWRGRENDGYTF. CDR3 sequence (DNA): TGTGCCATCTGGCGGGGCAGGGAGAACGATGGCTACACCTTC.